Below are 14 T cell receptor beta chains sequenced from a single sample in a study of human T cells and chemical hapten exposure. TCRdb itself ran the RACE reads through MiXCR, one entry per CDR3 protein. The data contain tens of thousands of distinct CDR3 sequences, 10% of them singletons. The time point here: patch test 2, 6 weeks after DPC sensitization. Sample treatment: therapeutic diphenylcyclopropenone sensitization with weekly scalp DPC. Specimen: whole blood, collected in connection with sensitization to the hapten diphenylcyclopropenone (DPC). Receptor source: a young woman with alopecia areata. Some clones in this sample may be carry-over from other donors' samples.

This clonotype was observed many times. This chain uses TRBV20-1 with TRBJ2-3, with 7 bases aligning to TRBD2. Germline V gene data show CDR1 as DFQATT and CDR2 as SNEGSKA (reference sequence). This CDR3 comprises 16 residues. V trimming: 0 bases; J trimming: 5 bases; junction bases outside the gene matches: 11. Written as DNA, the CDR3 is TGCAGTGCTAGAGATCCGGCTAGCGGAGGTTTAGATACGCAGTATTTT. It codes for CSARDPASGGLDTQYF.

This clonotype was observed many times. V usage is TRBV20-1 and J usage is TRBJ2-1, with 10 bases fitting TRBD2. V gave up 3 bases and J gave up 0 bases; unmatched junction bases: 8. The germline CDR1 and CDR2 sequences are DFQATT and SNEGSKA (reference sequence). This CDR3 comprises 17 residues. This chain's CDR3 is CSASRLAGVSSYNEQFF. CDR3 coding DNA: TGCAGTGCTAGTAGACTAGCGGGCGTGAGCTCCTACAATGAGCAGTTCTTC.

This clonotype occurred a few times. The chain carries TRBV27 and TRBJ1-1; TRBD1 is a possible D gene (5 bases). Germline CDR1 reads MNHEY; CDR2 reads SMNVEV (reference sequence). The CDR3 totals 13 residues. V shed 5 bases and J shed 10 bases, with 17 bases lying between them. For the CDR3, the DNA is TGTGCCAGCAGTCGAACACCTCAGGGACCAGCTTTCTTT. This sequence encodes CASSRTPQGPAFF.

This clonotype was seen a few times. At one of its ends the junction is not consistent with the germline gene, which may arise from a read error. The J gene is TRBJ2-7, the V gene TRBV7-9; D tentatively fits TRBD1 or TRBD2 (5 bases each). Germline V CDR1 and CDR2: SEHNR, FQNEAQ (reference sequence). The CDR3 is 12 residues long. This chain's CDR3 is CTSRDGAREQYF. The CDR3 coding sequence is TGTACCAGCAGAGACGGGGCGAGGGAGCAGTACTTC.

This clonotype has a count of ten or more. In DNA, the CDR3 is TGTGCCAGCAGCTTAGGTCATGGCGCCAACACTGAAGCTTTCTTT. Its translation is CASSLGHGANTEAFF. This chain joins TRBV11-2 and TRBJ1-1; no clear D. V gave up 1 base and J gave up 2 bases, with 11 bases separating them. Germline loops: CDR1 SGHAT, CDR2 FQNNGV. The CDR3 is 15 residues long. The full variable domain, rest sourced from reference TRBV11-2 and TRBJ1-1, is EAGVAQSPRYKIIEKRQSVAFWCNPISGHATLYWYQQILGQGPKLLIQFQNNGVVDDSQLPKDRFSAERLKGVDSTLKIQPAKLEDSAVYLCASSLGHGANTEAFFGQGTRLTVV.

This clonotype was counted between two and nine times. The chain couples TRBV20-1 to TRBJ2-7; D is perhaps TRBD2 (6 bases). Germline V gives CDR1 DFQATT, CDR2 SNEGSKA (reference sequence). V lost 4 bases to trimming and J lost 3 bases, with 10 bases between them. CDR3 size: 12 residues. The CDR3 loop is CSATPGGYEQYF. The DNA for the CDR3 is TGCAGTGCTACCCCCGGGGGCTACGAGCAGTACTTC.

This clonotype was seen ten or more times. The CDR3 DNA reads as TGCAGTGCTAGCGACAGACTGAACACTGAAGCTTTCTTT. Encoded protein: CSASDRLNTEAFF. The chain is built from TRBV20-1 and TRBJ1-1, with a tentative D call TRBD1 (5 bases). The CDR3 spans 13 residues. Trimming removed 3 bases from V and 0 bases from J, with 8 bases in between. CDR1 is DFQATT and CDR2 is SNEGSKA in the germline V gene (reference sequence).

This clonotype was observed a few times. This sequence joins TRBV7-2 and TRBJ1-2, with D uncertain. V dropped 8 bases and J dropped 2 bases, with 6 bases sitting between them. From germline, CDR1 is SGHTA and CDR2 FQGNSA. The CDR3 covers 11 residues. CDR3 in amino acids: CASLINYGYTF. The CDR3 bases are TGTGCCAGCTTGATCAACTATGGCTACACCTTC. The variable domain in full, with the rest retrieved from reference TRBV7-2 and TRBJ1-2, is GAGVSQSPSNKVTEKGKDVELRCDPISGHTALYWYRQSLGQGLEFLIYFQGNSAPDKSGLPSDRFSAERTGGSVSTLTIQRTQQEDSAVYLCASLINYGYTFGSGTRLTVV.

This clonotype was seen at least ten times. The chain uses TRBV18 and TRBJ2-1; no clear D gene. CDR3 length equals 14 residues. Deletions cut 3 bases from V and 2 bases from J, with 8 bases between. Germline CDR1 reads KGHSH; CDR2 reads LQKENI. Here the CDR3 DNA reads TGTGCCAGCTCACCCCTTACCACCTACAATGAGCAGTTCTTC. Amino acids: CASSPLTTYNEQFF. Supplemented by reference TRBV18 and TRBJ2-1, the full variable domain reads NAGVMQNPRHLVRRRGQEARLRCSPMKGHSHVYWYRQLPEEGLKFMVYLQKENIIDESGMPKERFSAEFPKEGPSILRIQQVVRGDSAAYFCASSPLTTYNEQFFGPGTRLTVL.

The CDR3 is CASGQGGNTIYF. The CDR3 bases are TGCGCCAGCGGGCAGGGTGGAAACACCATATATTTT. V gene TRBV5-1 combines with J gene TRBJ1-3, with a weak D call TRBD1 (5 bases). Germline V gene sequence: CDR1 SGHRS, CDR2 YFSETQ. CDR3 size: 12 residues. Deletions cut 7 bases from V and 3 bases from J, with 8 bases between. Full variable domain (outside the CDR3, taken from reference TRBV5-1 and TRBJ1-3): KAGVTQTPRYLIKTRGQQVTLSCSPISGHRSVSWYQQTPGQGLQFLFEYFSETQRNKGNFPGRFSGRQFSNSRSEMNVSTLELGDSALYLCASGQGGNTIYFGEGSWLTVV.

This chain connects TRBV30 to TRBJ2-7; D uncertain. The CDR3 is 12 residues long. Germline values: CDR1 GTSNPN, CDR2 SVGIG (reference sequence). The germline V and J ends were trimmed by 8 bases and 2 bases, with 13 bases remaining between them. The CDR3 protein is CATKDQTYEQYF. The CDR3 DNA sequence: TGTGCCACCAAGGATCAAACCTACGAGCAGTACTTC. Drawing the rest from reference TRBV30 and TRBJ2-7, the complete variable domain is SQTIHQWPATLVQPVGSPLSLECTVEGTSNPNLYWYRQAAGRGLQLLFYSVGIGQISSEVPQNLSASRPQDRQFILSSKKLLLSDSGFYLCATKDQTYEQYFGPGTRLTVT.

The gene calls are TRBV7-2 and TRBJ2-5; 7 nucleotides line up with TRBD2. This CDR3 spans 15 amino acids. Trimming at V came to 1 base and at J to 0 bases, leaving 2 bases not matched to a gene. Germline assignment: CDR1 SGHTA and CDR2 FQGNSA. CDR3 in DNA: TGTGCCAGCAGCTTAGTAACTAGCGACCAAGAGACCCAGTACTTC. Protein product: CASSLVTSDQETQYF.

This clonotype was seen repeatedly, ten times or more. The gene calls are TRBV6-5 and TRBJ1-2; 9 bases are a match to TRBD1. CDR1 and CDR2 (germline): MNHEY, SVGAGI. The junction had 3 bases not matched to a gene; V was cut back by 4 bases and J by 3 bases. CDR3 length equals 14 residues. CDR3 region: CASSSDRGDYGYTF. CDR3 sequence (DNA): TGTGCCAGCAGTTCGGACAGGGGAGACTATGGCTACACCTTC.

Notes on this clonotype: This could be a read error, since a much larger clone is one nucleotide away. The CDR3 carries no conserved terminal phenylalanine or tryptophan, so it likely arises from a read error. J is TRBJ2-2 and V is TRBV19; weak D call: TRBD1 (5 bases). The germline V gene has CDR1 LNHDA and CDR2 SQIVND (reference sequence). The length of the CDR3 is 13 residues. V was trimmed by 4 bases and J by 8 bases, leaving 11 bases between them. In nucleotides, the CDR3 is TGTGCCAGTAGTAGCGACAGTTGGGGGGAGCTGTTTTGT. Translation gives CASSSDSWGELFC.